These 8 T cell receptor beta chains came from one sample sequenced in a study of T cell responses to AZD1222 COVID-19 vaccine. The method was immunoSEQ multiplex PCR; TCRdb's version includes in-frame clones alone and lacks a portion of them. This sample carries about 57,000 clones, approximately 83% of them seen once, and the ten largest clones take around 20%. The input for sequencing was peripheral blood, taken on day 0 of AZD1222 vaccination. The receptors derive from an adult in good health.

The CDR3 nucleotides read TGTGCCAGTAGTGGATGGGACTACCGGCAGTACTTC. Translated, it gives CASSGWDYRQYF. The genes are TRBV19 and TRBJ2-7, with 7 bases aligning to TRBD2. The CDR3 consists of 12 residues. Per the germline V gene, CDR1 is LNHDA and CDR2 is SQIVND (reference sequence). J was trimmed by 9 bases and V by 5 bases; bases with no gene match: 7. The whole variable domain, filled in from reference TRBV19 and TRBJ2-7, reads DGGITQSPKYLFRKEGQNVTLSCEQNLNHDAMYWYRQDPGQGLRLIYYSQIVNDFQKGDIAEGYSVSREKKESFPLTVTSAQKNPTAFYLCASSGWDYRQYFGPGTRLTVT.

This chain uses TRBV5-1 with TRBJ1-2; D is unresolved. CDR1 and CDR2 from the germline V gene are SGHRS and YFSETQ. The length of the CDR3 is 11 residues. Trimming left V 4 bases short and J 3 bases short, with 4 bases between. CDR3 in amino acids: CASSEDYGYTF. CDR3 nucleotides: TGCGCCAGCAGCGAAGACTATGGCTACACCTTC.

The chain links TRBV11-2 to TRBJ1-2, with 10 nucleotides matching TRBD1. The CDR3 loop spans 16 amino acids. The germline gives CDR1 SGHAT, CDR2 FQNNGV. After removal of 5 bases from V and 4 bases from J, the junction contained 10 bases not matched to a gene. The CDR3 DNA follows: TGTGCCAGCAGCCGAACAGCGGGACAGGGGTTCTATGGCTACACCTTC. It encodes CASSRTAGQGFYGYTF. Full variable domain (rest looked up from reference TRBV11-2 and TRBJ1-2): EAGVAQSPRYKIIEKRQSVAFWCNPISGHATLYWYQQILGQGPKLLIQFQNNGVVDDSQLPKDRFSAERLKGVDSTLKIQPAKLEDSAVYLCASSRTAGQGFYGYTFGSGTRLTVV.

In this sample, this clone turned up once. This chain connects TRBV5-6 to TRBJ1-6, with a possible D match to TRBD1 (6 bases). The CDR3 extends over 16 amino acids. Germline CDR1 reads SGHDT; CDR2 reads YYEEEE. V was pared by 2 bases and J by 5 bases, with 14 bases between. The CDR3 DNA reads TGTGCCAGCAGCTTTCCGGCAGGGACAAATAATTCACCCCTCCACTTT. Its protein product is CASSFPAGTNNSPLHF.

The rearrangement links TRBV10-3 to TRBJ1-4; D gene ambiguous. CDR3 size: 16 residues. V lost 0 bases and J 8 bases, leaving 16 bases between the germline ends. The germline V gene has CDR1 ENHRY and CDR2 SYGVKD. The CDR3 DNA reads TGTGCCATCAGTGAGTCGACCGGGTACGGCAAGGAAAAACTGTTTTTT. It encodes CAISESTGYGKEKLFF.

The chain has TRBV7-2 and TRBJ1-3; no clear D. The CDR3 runs 13 residues. CDR1 is SGHTA, CDR2 FQGNSA, per germline. V lost 6 bases and J lost 4, with 10 bases in between. For the CDR3, the DNA is TGTGCCAGCAGTTCCCTGTTAGGAAACACCATATATTTT. It specifies CASSSLLGNTIYF.

This rearrangement joins TRBV19 to TRBJ2-6; D unclear. V lost 7 bases and J 2 bases, leaving 18 bases between the germline ends. The germline V gene has CDR1 LNHDA and CDR2 SQIVND (reference sequence). The CDR3 has 17 amino acids. This CDR3 reads CASNTGPSVAGANVLTF. DNA for the CDR3: TGTGCCAGTAACACCGGGCCCTCGGTCGCTGGGGCCAACGTCCTGACTTTC.

The chain carries TRBV11-3 and TRBJ1-1; D remains unclear. The V gene lost 1 base and the J gene lost 3 bases, with 6 bases spanning the gap. The CDR3 sequence is 13 residues long. Germline values: CDR1 SGHNT, CDR2 YENEEA. CDR3 DNA sequence: TGTGCCAGCAGCTTAGTCAGCTACACTGAAGCTTTCTTT. Translating it yields CASSLVSYTEAFF.